This T cell receptor (beta chain) was identified in a study of graft-versus-host responses after intestinal transplantation. For the study at large: Transplants were multivisceral, liver-intestinal, or isolated intestinal. Anti-thymocyte globulin induction preceded about three years of tacrolimus and steroid maintenance in all recipients. Whole-study findings and limits: GvH clones detected in recipient marrow included some appearing first in ileum or blood.

Points on this clone: Its antigen remains unidentified.

TCRdb keeps only in-frame clones here, not all; method: immunoSEQ multiplex PCR. This table holds about 130,000 clones, around nine tenths found once. V was pared by 6 bases and J by 11 bases, with 10 bases of the junction left unmatched. Germline loops: CDR1 MNHEY, CDR2 SMNVEV (reference sequence). This CDR3 is built from 13 residues. The sequencing used unstimulated CD4+ T cells sorted from spleen or lymph node cells, collected before intestinal transplant. This clonotype was obtained from a human donor who received an intestinal transplant. The V gene is TRBV27, the J gene TRBJ1-1; 9 nucleotides agree with TRBD1. CDR3 bases: TGTGCCAGCAGAGGGACAGGGCCCCTCAGCGCTTTCTTT. Residues: CASRGTGPLSAFF.